The T cell receptor (beta chain) described here comes from a study of T cell responses to AZD1222 COVID-19 vaccine. General study results and limits: Spike-specific TCRs gained breadth and depth after people received two AZD1222 doses.

About this clone: Its antigen remains unidentified.

This CDR3 is 15 amino acids long. Germline CDR1 ENHRY, CDR2 SYGVKD. Trimming took 2 bases from V and 2 from J, leaving 12 bases between them. Produced via immunoSEQ multiplex PCR; TCRdb's table is partial and in-frame only. The table lists under 120,000 clones, roughly 85% of them singletons. J is TRBJ1-2 and V is TRBV10-3; D is perhaps TRBD1 (5 bases). This sequence was found in an adult who received the AZD1222 COVID-19 vaccine. The sequences come from peripheral blood, collected 28 days after the second AZD1222 dose. CDR3 coding DNA: TGTGCCATCAGTGAGCCGCGACAGATAAACTATGGCTACACCTTC. The encoded protein is CAISEPRQINYGYTF.